This T cell receptor beta chain emerged from a study of lymphopenia after photon versus proton radiotherapy. Findings and caveats of the study: Only patients who died were analyzed for survival; proton advantage is unproven. Proton therapy kept repertoires fairly stable, unlike photons, which gained effector/memory cells.

A note on this clone: Its antigen is as yet unknown.

TCRdb's copy holds only in-frame clones and misses some; the assay was immunoSEQ multiplex PCR. The repertoire holds over 50,000 clones, approximately 83% seen once, with more than 2% in the top ten. Deletions cut 4 bases from V and 2 bases from J, with 6 bases between. CDR1 SGHTS and CDR2 YDEGEE come from the germline V gene. CDR3 size: 12 residues. J is TRBJ1-1 and V is TRBV5-8; D unclear. The sequencing here drew on peripheral blood, taken from a patient treated with photon-based radiotherapy. The source of this sequence is a man in his forties with gastric cancer. The CDR3 loop is CASSHLNTEAFF. The CDR3 nucleotides are TGTGCCAGCAGCCACTTAAACACTGAAGCTTTCTTT.